This T cell receptor beta chain originates from a study of PD-1 blockade in classical Hodgkin lymphoma. Whole-study findings and limits: Patients newly diagnosed and complete responders had comparable baseline diversity. Relative to healthy donors, newly diagnosed patients reportedly had lower baseline TCR diversity, which was reported as lower still in relapsed/refractory patients. Initiation of nivolumab under 1 year after ASCT led to exclusion of patients.

Every single patient, without exception, relapsed after autologous stem cell transplantation, and brentuximab vedotin exposure varied. Best responses included complete response and partial response; otherwise, the best response was progressive disease. Some clones are missing from TCRdb's copy, which holds only in-frame ones; the method was immunoSEQ multiplex PCR. The repertoire includes some 96,000 clones, roughly 83% of them detected once, and more than 9% sits in the top ten. The CDR3 loop spans 14 amino acids. Germline trimming cut 5 bases from V and 3 bases from J; bases unmatched to any gene: 5. Germline assignment: CDR1 SEHNR and CDR2 FQNEAQ (reference sequence). Remarks on this clone: Its antigen remains unidentified.

Here the sequenced sample was peripheral blood mononuclear cells (PBMCs), taken at baseline. This clonotype was sampled from a human donor with classical Hodgkin lymphoma. The V and J genes are TRBV7-9 and TRBJ2-7; 9 bases line up with TRBD1. CDR3 amino acids: CASSRGQGRYEQYF. DNA of the CDR3: TGTGCCAGCAGCCGGGGACAGGGCCGCTACGAGCAGTACTTC.